Shown below are 15 T cell receptor beta chains from a single sample sequenced in a study of cytomegalovirus exposure and HLA in healthy donors. The PCR made use of 60 Vbeta and 13 Jbeta primers. Method: immunoSEQ multiplex PCR; TCRdb's copy keeps in-frame clones and lacks some. The sample consists of about 72,000 clones, more than 80% of them appearing once. Sequences were obtained from PBMCs. The receptors were sampled from a human donor in good health.

The J gene is TRBJ2-1, the V gene TRBV5-1; 8 bases agree with TRBD2. V lost 0 bases and J lost 5; bases outside the gene matches: 7. The CDR3 contains 16 residues. Germline assignment: CDR1 SGHRS and CDR2 YFSETQ. CDR3 residues: CASSLVLSGADNEQFF. CDR3 DNA: TGCGCCAGCAGCTTGGTTCTTAGCGGGGCGGACAATGAGCAGTTCTTC. Complete variable domain (other parts from reference TRBV5-1 and TRBJ2-1): KAGVTQTPRYLIKTRGQQVTLSCSPISGHRSVSWYQQTPGQGLQFLFEYFSETQRNKGNFPGRFSGRQFSNSRSEMNVSTLELGDSALYLCASSLVLSGADNEQFFGPGTRLTVL.

This chain links TRBV19 with TRBJ2-3; 7 positions match TRBD2. Germline lookup yields CDR1 LNHDA and CDR2 SQIVND (reference sequence). The CDR3 runs 15 residues. V lost 3 bases and J lost 5; bases outside the gene matches: 8. CDR3 protein: CASSISGLNLDTQYF. The CDR3 DNA follows: TGTGCCAGTAGTATCTCGGGACTAAATTTAGATACGCAGTATTTT.

The chain uses TRBV10-3 and TRBJ2-3, with D maybe TRBD1 (5 bases). The CDR3 has 14 residues. The V end lost 6 bases, the J end lost 1 base, and 11 bases lay between the germline ends. Germline CDR1 reads ENHRY; CDR2 reads SYGVKD. This CDR3 reads CAISPGIGTDTQYF. For the CDR3, the DNA is TGTGCCATCAGCCCAGGGATTGGCACAGATACGCAGTATTTT.

The chain has TRBV7-8 and TRBJ2-7; 8 positions agree with TRBD2. The CDR3 is 15 amino acids. Germline CDR1 and CDR2: SGHVS and FQNEAQ. The trim removed 2 bases at V and 2 bases at J, leaving 5 bases unmatched. In nucleotides, the CDR3 is TGTGCCAGCAGCTTAAGGGCGGGGGGAACCTACGAGCAGTACTTC. This translates into CASSLRAGGTYEQYF. The full variable domain, with the rest looked up from reference TRBV7-8 and TRBJ2-7, is GAGVSQSPRYKVAKRGQDVALRCDPISGHVSLFWYQQALGQGPEFLTYFQNEAQLDKSGLPSDRFFAERPEGSVSTLKIQRTQQEDSAVYLCASSLRAGGTYEQYFGPGTRLTVT.

The CDR3 DNA reads as TGTGCCAGCAGTCAAGACAGGGGGCGAGGGGAGACCCAGTACTTC. Amino acid sequence: CASSQDRGRGETQYF. The chain joins TRBV6-5 to TRBJ2-5; 10 bases agree with TRBD1. The CDR3 runs to 15 residues. The germline V gene has CDR1 MNHEY and CDR2 SVGAGI. The trim removed 5 bases at V and 5 bases at J, leaving 8 bases unmatched.

This clone was detected once. CDR3 nucleotides: TGTGCCAGCAGTCTGACAGGTTTGACAGATACGCAGTATTTT. This encodes CASSLTGLTDTQYF. This chain joins TRBV7-9 and TRBJ2-3; tentative D call: TRBD1 (6 bases). The germline gives CDR1 SEHNR, CDR2 FQNEAQ (reference sequence). V lost 6 bases and J lost 3, with 13 bases in between. This CDR3 has 14 amino acids.

As regards this clone: Different DNA sequences within this sample yield the same CDR3. The chain has TRBV19 and TRBJ2-1, with 9 bases lining up with TRBD2. This CDR3 spans 15 amino acids. Germline CDR1 is LNHDA and CDR2 is SQIVND (reference sequence). J lost 5 bases, V lost 3 bases, and 5 bases had no gene match. CDR3 coding DNA: TGTGCCAGTAGTATCGGGCTAGCGGGGAACAATGAGCAGTTCTTC. Protein: CASSIGLAGNNEQFF.

This clone was observed once. The genes are TRBV20-1 and TRBJ2-5; D remains unclear. Germline CDR1 reads DFQATT; CDR2 reads SNEGSKA (reference sequence). Trimming removed 4 bases from V and 2 bases from J, with 5 bases in between. CDR3 length: 11 residues. CDR3 loop: CSATRQETQYF. CDR3 nucleotides: TGCAGTGCTACCAGACAAGAGACCCAGTACTTC.

The rearrangement links TRBV5-1 to TRBJ1-4, with D possibly TRBD1 on 6 matching bases. The length of the CDR3 is 14 residues. V was shortened by 3 bases and J by 8 bases, with 14 bases between the two germline ends. Germline V gives CDR1 SGHRS, CDR2 YFSETQ. The CDR3 loop is CASSSDRSREKLFF. The CDR3 bases are TGCGCCAGCAGCTCGGACAGAAGCCGAGAAAAACTGTTTTTT.

This clone was counted a single time. At one boundary the junction diverges from the germline segment, which might be a read error. This sequence joins TRBV7-9 and TRBJ1-1; the D gene is possibly TRBD1 (6 bases). This CDR3 spans 12 amino acids. Germline CDR1 is SEHNR and CDR2 is FQNEAQ (reference sequence). The CDR3 spells CSSSQRGLEAFF. The CDR3 DNA is TGTTCCAGCAGCCAGCGGGGGCTCGAAGCTTTCTTT.

This clone came up a few times. The rearrangement links TRBV6-1 to TRBJ2-1; D unresolved. The CDR3 sequence is 13 residues long. Looked up from germline, CDR1 is MNHNS and CDR2 is SASEGT. V lost 3 bases, J lost 5 bases, and 8 bases lay in between. The CDR3 coding sequence is TGTGCCAGCAGTGAGAGGAAAAACAATGAGCAGTTCTTC. As protein: CASSERKNNEQFF.

This clone has only one observation. The V gene is TRBV9, the J gene TRBJ1-3; perhaps TRBD1 as D (6 bases). V lost 4 bases and J 3 bases, leaving 14 bases between the germline ends. This CDR3 is built from 15 residues. Germline V gives CDR1 SGDLS, CDR2 YYNGEE. DNA of the CDR3: TGTGCCAGCAGCAAAACAGGGTTGGGTGGAAACACCATATATTTT. This gives the protein CASSKTGLGGNTIYF.

The chain couples TRBV6-6 to TRBJ2-7, with a weak D call TRBD2 (6 bases). In germline, CDR1 is MNHNY, CDR2 SVGAGI (reference sequence). Trimming pared 5 bases from V and 4 bases from J, leaving 15 bases between. The CDR3 is 14 amino acids. CDR3 region: CASSRPGDQYEQYF. The CDR3 DNA follows: TGTGCCAGCAGTAGACCGGGAGATCAATACGAGCAGTACTTC.

The chain links TRBV19 to TRBJ1-2, with 7 bases that match TRBD1. The CDR3 contains 14 residues. Unmatched junction bases numbered 9, after V lost 5 bases and J lost 6 bases. The germline V gene encodes CDR1 LNHDA and CDR2 SQIVND (reference sequence). Written as DNA, the CDR3 is TGTGCCAGTAGTCGACAGGGTGTATCAGATGGCTACACCTTC. Translated: CASSRQGVSDGYTF.

This clone was detected only a few times. The chain combines TRBV2 with TRBJ2-2; tentative D call: TRBD2 (7 bases). Germline V gives CDR1 SNHLY, CDR2 FYNNEI. The CDR3 sequence is 13 residues long. V dropped 8 bases and J dropped 6 bases, with 13 bases sitting between them. CDR3 protein: CASYKGGAGELFF. The CDR3 DNA sequence: TGTGCCAGCTACAAAGGGGGGGCCGGGGAGCTGTTTTTT.